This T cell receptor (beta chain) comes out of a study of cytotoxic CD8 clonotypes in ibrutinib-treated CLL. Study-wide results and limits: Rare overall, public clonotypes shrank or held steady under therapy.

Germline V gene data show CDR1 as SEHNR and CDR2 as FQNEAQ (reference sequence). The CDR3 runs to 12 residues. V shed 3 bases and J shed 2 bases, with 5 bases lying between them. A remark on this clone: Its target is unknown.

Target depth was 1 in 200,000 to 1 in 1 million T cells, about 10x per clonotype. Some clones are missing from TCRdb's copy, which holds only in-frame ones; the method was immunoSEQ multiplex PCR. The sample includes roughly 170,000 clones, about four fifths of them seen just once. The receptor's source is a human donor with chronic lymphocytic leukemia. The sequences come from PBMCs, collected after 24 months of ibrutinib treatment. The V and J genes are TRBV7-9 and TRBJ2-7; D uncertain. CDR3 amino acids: CASSFGAYEQYF. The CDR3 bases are TGTGCCAGCAGCTTTGGGGCCTACGAGCAGTACTTC.